This is a list of T cell receptor beta chains from one sample in a study of cytomegalovirus exposure and HLA in healthy donors. The data were produced by immunoSEQ multiplex PCR, yet TCRdb's version contains in-frame clones alone and is incomplete. The top ten clones hold 1.8% of a sample with roughly 220,000 clones, roughly 70% of them seen once. Material: PBMCs. These receptors originate from a young woman in good health and CMV-seronegative. Both conserved end residues are part of each CDR3. A D gene is named only where the DNA matches it firmly. The size field is filled for only some rows; it gives once, few, many or a size class.

j_gene,v_gene,abundance,d_gene,CDR3nt,CDR3aa
TRBJ2-7,TRBV5-8,.,TRBD1,TGTGCCAGCAGCTTGGCTACAGGGGGGAACTACGAGCAGTACTTC,CASSLATGGNYEQYF
TRBJ2-1,TRBV30,.,TRBD2,TGTGCCTGGGACGCGGGGGGCTCCTACAATGAGCAGTTCTTC,CAWDAGGSYNEQFF
TRBJ2-1,TRBV25-1,.,.,TGTGCCAGCAGTGATTCGGGCCCGGGATCGCTGTCTGGGAATGAGCAGTTCTTC,CASSDSGPGSLSGNEQFF
TRBJ2-3,TRBV7-9,.,TRBD2,TGTGCCAGCAGCTGGCTCGCGGGAGGGGAAGATACGCAGTATTTT,CASSWLAGGEDTQYF
TRBJ1-2,TRBV30,.,.,TGTGCCTGGAGGCAACAGGGAGGGACATTCTATGGCTACACCTTC,CAWRQQGGTFYGYTF
TRBJ1-2,TRBV30,.,TRBD1,TGTGCCTGGAGCCAGGGGGCAGGCTACACCTTC,CAWSQGAGYTF
TRBJ1-1,TRBV27,few,.,TGTGCCAGCAGTCGAACGGGAATGAACACTGAAGCTTTCTTT,CASSRTGMNTEAFF
TRBJ1-5,TRBV10-3,.,TRBD1,TGTGCCATCAGTGATAGCACAGGGGGGAATCAGCCCCAGCATTTT,CAISDSTGGNQPQHF
TRBJ2-7,TRBV29-1,few,TRBD1,TGCAGCGTTGATCCGACAGGGGGCTGGGGAGAGCAGTACTTC,CSVDPTGGWGEQYF
TRBJ2-1,TRBV2,.,TRBD1,TGTGCCAGCCGGGACAGGGGAAAATACAATGAGCAGTTCTTC,CASRDRGKYNEQFF
TRBJ1-5,TRBV6-5,.,.,TGTGCCAGCAGTTACTCGGGGAGGGACGGTCAGCCCCAGCATTTT,CASSYSGRDGQPQHF
TRBJ2-7,TRBV11-2,.,.,TGTGCCAGCAGCTCGACCGGACAAGGGTGGGAGCAGTACTTC,CASSSTGQGWEQYF
TRBJ1-2,TRBV19,once,.,TGTGCCAGTAGAACTTGGGAGGGTTTTGCCGCCTTC,CASRTWEGFAAF
TRBJ1-6,TRBV2,few,TRBD1,TGTGCCAGCAGTGAGACCGGGACAGAAAATTCACCCCTCCACTTT,CASSETGTENSPLHF
TRBJ2-5,TRBV5-1,.,.,TGCGCCAGCAGCTCCTCAGCGGAGACCCAGTACTTC,CASSSSAETQYF
TRBJ1-1,TRBV5-4,.,TRBD1,TGTGCCAGCAGCACTCCGGGACAGGGGGGGACTGAAGCTTTCTTT,CASSTPGQGGTEAFF
TRBJ2-5,TRBV11-3,.,.,TGTGCCAGCAGCCTGGGGGGGGGCCTCCAGACCCAGTACTTC,CASSLGGGLQTQYF
TRBJ2-1,TRBV2,once,.,TGTGCCAGCAGTGAGGAGGTTCGGAATGAGCAGTTCTTC,CASSEEVRNEQFF
TRBJ2-3,TRBV5-6,.,.,TGTGCCAGCAGCTTGGTGCCGGTTTTAACAGATACGCAGTATTTT,CASSLVPVLTDTQYF